This T cell receptor (beta chain) was sequenced in a study of T-cell reconstitution after alpha-beta-depleted transplantation in children. Study-wide results and limits: After transplant, high TCRbeta diversity at day 60 in some patients arose from surviving recipient T cells and thymic progenitors.

V lost 2 bases and J lost 6; bases outside the gene matches: 10. From germline, CDR1 is MNHEY and CDR2 SVGEGT. There are 16 residues in the CDR3. The library targeted TCRbeta and was prepared with unique molecular identifiers. TCRdb reprocessed the PCR reads via MiXCR and lists one record per CDR3 protein. In the table there are around 670,000 distinct CDR3 sequences, 13% of which are singletons. A note on this clonotype: What it binds is unknown.

The rearrangement joins TRBV6-2 or TRBV6-3 to TRBJ2-7, with 10 bases matching TRBD2. Sequencing was performed on PBMCs, taken before TCRalphabeta/CD19-depleted stem cell transplant. The receptor was isolated from a girl aged 2 to 9 with congenital amegakaryocytic thrombocytopenia, due to receive a stem cell transplant. CDR3 protein: CASSYVHLAGDSEQYF. The CDR3 coding sequence is TGTGCCAGCAGTTACGTACACCTAGCGGGAGACAGCGAGCAGTACTTC.